Sequencing of this T cell receptor beta chain was carried out in a study of cytomegalovirus exposure and HLA in healthy donors. Study details: Out of about 410 genotyped donors, about 80% belonged to the Caucasian-associated ancestry cluster. Broader study findings: There were several of the most significant clusters that appeared linked to common viral pathogens in a later analysis. TCR beta V segments were, for the most part, productive about 87% or about 30% of the time in an earlier analysis.

Comment on this clone: Its target is not known.

CDR1 is KGHSH, CDR2 LQKENI, per germline. CDR3 size: 16 residues. The V segment lost 6 bases and the J segment 1 base; nucleotides outside the gene matches: 4. Use of 60 Vbeta and 13 Jbeta primers characterized the PCR. Sequencing was performed with immunoSEQ multiplex PCR; in TCRdb, only in-frame clones are kept and a portion is missing. Among some 120,000 clones listed, more than 75% were seen once. This chain joins TRBV18 and TRBJ1-6; TRBD1 aligns across 9 bases. The source material was PBMCs. The receptor was derived from a man in his forties or fifties in good health and CMV-seronegative. The CDR3 DNA sequence: TGTGCCAGCTCCCGGACAGGGGAATCCTATAATTCACCCCTCCACTTT. As protein: CASSRTGESYNSPLHF.